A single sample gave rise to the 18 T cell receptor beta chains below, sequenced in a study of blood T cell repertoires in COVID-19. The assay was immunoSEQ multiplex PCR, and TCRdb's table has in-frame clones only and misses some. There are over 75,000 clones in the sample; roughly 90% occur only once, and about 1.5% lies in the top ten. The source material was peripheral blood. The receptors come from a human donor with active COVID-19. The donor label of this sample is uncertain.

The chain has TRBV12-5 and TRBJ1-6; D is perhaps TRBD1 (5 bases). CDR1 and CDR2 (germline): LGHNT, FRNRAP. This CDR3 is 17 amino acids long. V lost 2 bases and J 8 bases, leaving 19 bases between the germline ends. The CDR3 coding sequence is TGTGCTAGTGGTTTGATGTCAGGTGCAGGGTATGATTCACCCCTCCACTTT. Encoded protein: CASGLMSGAGYDSPLHF.

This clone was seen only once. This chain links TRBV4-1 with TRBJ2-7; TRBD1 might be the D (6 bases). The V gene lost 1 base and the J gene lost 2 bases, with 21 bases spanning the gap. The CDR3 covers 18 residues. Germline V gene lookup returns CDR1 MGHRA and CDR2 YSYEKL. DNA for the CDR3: TGCGCCAGCAGCCAAGCAGGTTTCTTAGGACAGCGGACCTACGAGCAGTACTTC. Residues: CASSQAGFLGQRTYEQYF.

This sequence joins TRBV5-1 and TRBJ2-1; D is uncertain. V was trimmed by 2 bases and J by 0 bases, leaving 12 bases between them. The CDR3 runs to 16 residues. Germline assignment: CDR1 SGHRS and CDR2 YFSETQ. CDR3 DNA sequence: TGCGCCAGCAGCTTAACGGTCCGGAGCTCCTACAATGAGCAGTTCTTC. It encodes CASSLTVRSSYNEQFF.

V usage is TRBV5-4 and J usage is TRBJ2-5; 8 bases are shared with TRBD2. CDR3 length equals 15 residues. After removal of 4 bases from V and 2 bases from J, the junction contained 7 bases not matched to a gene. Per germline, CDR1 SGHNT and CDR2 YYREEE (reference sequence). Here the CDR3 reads CASSGLADNQETQYF. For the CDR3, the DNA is TGTGCCAGCAGCGGACTAGCAGATAATCAAGAGACCCAGTACTTC.

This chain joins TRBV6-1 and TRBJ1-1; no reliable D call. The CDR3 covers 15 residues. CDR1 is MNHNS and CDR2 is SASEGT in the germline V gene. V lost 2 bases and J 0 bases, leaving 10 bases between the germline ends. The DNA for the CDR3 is TGTGCCAGCAGTGAATTAATTGCAGTGAACACTGAAGCTTTCTTT. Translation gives CASSELIAVNTEAFF.

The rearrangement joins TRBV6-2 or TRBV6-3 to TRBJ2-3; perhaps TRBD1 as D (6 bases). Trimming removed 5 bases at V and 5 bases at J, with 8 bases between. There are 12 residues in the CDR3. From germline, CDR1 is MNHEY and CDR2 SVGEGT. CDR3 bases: TGTGCCAGCAGTCAACAGGGAGATACGCAGTATTTT. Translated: CASSQQGDTQYF.

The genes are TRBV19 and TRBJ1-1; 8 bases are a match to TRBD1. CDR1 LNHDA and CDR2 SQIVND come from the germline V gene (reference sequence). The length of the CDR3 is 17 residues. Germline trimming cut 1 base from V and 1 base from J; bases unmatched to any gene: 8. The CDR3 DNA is TGTGCCAGTAGTATAGGAGGGGCAGGGGGCCGGAACACTGAAGCTTTCTTT. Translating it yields CASSIGGAGGRNTEAFF.

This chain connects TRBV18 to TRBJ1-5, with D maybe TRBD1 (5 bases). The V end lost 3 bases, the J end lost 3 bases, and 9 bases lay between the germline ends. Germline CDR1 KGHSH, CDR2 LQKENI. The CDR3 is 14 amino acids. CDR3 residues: CASSPKDTNQPQHF. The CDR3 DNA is TGTGCCAGCTCACCCAAGGACACCAATCAGCCCCAGCATTTT.

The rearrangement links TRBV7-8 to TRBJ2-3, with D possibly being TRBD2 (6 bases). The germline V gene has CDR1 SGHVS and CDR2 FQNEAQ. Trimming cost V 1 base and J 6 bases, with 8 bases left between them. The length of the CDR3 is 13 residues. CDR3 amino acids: CASSLEGRDTQYF. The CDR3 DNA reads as TGTGCCAGCAGCTTAGAAGGGAGGGATACGCAGTATTTT.

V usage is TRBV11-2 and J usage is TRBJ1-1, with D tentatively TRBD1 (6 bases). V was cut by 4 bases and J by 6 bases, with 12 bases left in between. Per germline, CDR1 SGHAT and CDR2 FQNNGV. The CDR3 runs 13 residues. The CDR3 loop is CASSSQGSAEAFF. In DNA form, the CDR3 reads TGTGCCAGCAGCTCCCAGGGGTCGGCTGAAGCTTTCTTT.

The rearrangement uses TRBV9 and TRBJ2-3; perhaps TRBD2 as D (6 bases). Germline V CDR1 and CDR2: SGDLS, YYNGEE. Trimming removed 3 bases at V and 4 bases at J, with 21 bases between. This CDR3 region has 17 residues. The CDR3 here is CASSGRPGTHRPDTQYF. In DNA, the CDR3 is TGTGCCAGCAGCGGGCGCCCCGGGACTCACAGACCAGATACGCAGTATTTT.

CDR3 bases: TGTGCCAGCAGCCTTAGCTCTGGAAACACCATATATTTT. As protein: CASSLSSGNTIYF. The chain uses TRBV3-1 (or the pseudogene TRBV3-2) and TRBJ1-3; D remains unclear. Between the trimmed V and J ends, which lost 4 bases and 0 bases, there was a span of 4 bases. The CDR3 loop spans 13 amino acids. Germline CDR1 and CDR2: LGHDT and YNNKEL (reference sequence).

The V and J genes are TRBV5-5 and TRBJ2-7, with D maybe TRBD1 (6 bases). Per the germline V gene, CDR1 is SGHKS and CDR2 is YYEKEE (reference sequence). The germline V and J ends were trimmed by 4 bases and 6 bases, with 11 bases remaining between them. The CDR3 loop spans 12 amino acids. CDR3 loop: CASSLGHREQYF. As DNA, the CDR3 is TGTGCCAGCAGCCTGGGACACCGCGAGCAGTACTTC.

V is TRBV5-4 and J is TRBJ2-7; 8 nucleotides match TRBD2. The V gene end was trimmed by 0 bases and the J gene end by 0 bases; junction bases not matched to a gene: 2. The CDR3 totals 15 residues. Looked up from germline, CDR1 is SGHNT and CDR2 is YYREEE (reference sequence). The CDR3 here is CASSLEAGGSYEQYF. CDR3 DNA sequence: TGTGCCAGCAGCTTGGAGGCGGGGGGCTCCTACGAGCAGTACTTC.

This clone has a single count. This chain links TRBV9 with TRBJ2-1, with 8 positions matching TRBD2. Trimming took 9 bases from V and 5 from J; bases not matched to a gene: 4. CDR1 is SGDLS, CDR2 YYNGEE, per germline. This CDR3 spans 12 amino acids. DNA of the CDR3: TGTGCCACCGGGACTAGAGACAATGAGCAGTTCTTC. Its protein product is CATGTRDNEQFF.

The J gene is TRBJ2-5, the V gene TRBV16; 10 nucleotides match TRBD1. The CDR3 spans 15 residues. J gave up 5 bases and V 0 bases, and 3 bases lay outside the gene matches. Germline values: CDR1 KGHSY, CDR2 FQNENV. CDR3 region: CASSQSGQGEETQYF. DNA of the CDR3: TGTGCCAGCAGCCAATCAGGACAGGGGGAGGAGACCCAGTACTTC.

CDR3 nucleotide sequence: TGTGCCAGCAGCTTGGACGGGTATGAAGCTTTCTTT. This sequence encodes CASSLDGYEAFF. The J gene is TRBJ1-1, the V gene TRBV5-6; unclear D gene. V was shortened by 0 bases and J by 7 bases, with 7 bases between the two germline ends. Germline V gene sequence: CDR1 SGHDT, CDR2 YYEEEE. The CDR3 sequence is 12 residues long.

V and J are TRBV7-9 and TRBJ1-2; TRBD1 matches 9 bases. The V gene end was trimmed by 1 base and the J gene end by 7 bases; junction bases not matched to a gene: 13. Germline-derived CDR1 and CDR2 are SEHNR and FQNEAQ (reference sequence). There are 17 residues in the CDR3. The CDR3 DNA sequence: TGTGCCAGCAGCTTAGTCAGTATGGGACAGGGTTCGTCTGGCTACACCTTC. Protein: CASSLVSMGQGSSGYTF.